A selection of T cell receptor beta chains follows, all from one sample in a study of blood T cells in healthy people across ages. From the 5' RACE reads, TCRdb called clonotypes with MiXCR, one entry per CDR3 protein. The table has 600,000 to 850,000 distinct CDR3 sequences, just under 25% seen once; the top ten hold 9.4%. The sample was also linked to a second study, of T cells of mothers and their children.

Specimen: blood. The receptor source for this set is a boy aged 5-17 years in good health. Both conserved end residues are part of each CDR3. D genes are given only for firm matches. The listing skips clone size in some rows; elsewhere it reads once, few, many or a size class.

CDR3nt	CDR3aa	j_gene	d_gene	abundance	v_gene
TGTGCCAGCAGCTTGGGGCACTCGGCAAGTGAAAAACTGTTTTTT	CASSLGHSASEKLFF	TRBJ1-4	.	.	TRBV5-6
TGTGCCAGCTCGGCCCCCTCTGGGGTAGATACGCAGTATTTT	CASSAPSGVDTQYF	TRBJ2-3	.	few	TRBV12-3/TRBV12-4
TGCGCCAGCAGCCAATCAGGGGGGAGCTCCTACGAGCAGTACTTC	CASSQSGGSSYEQYF	TRBJ2-7	.	few	TRBV4-1
TGTGCCAGCAGCTTAGTAGTCCTCGACGAGCAGTACTTC	CASSLVVLDEQYF	TRBJ2-7	.	few	TRBV7-2
TGTGCCAGCAGCTCGCCAGGGGTGGGGGACACTGAAGCTTTCTTT	CASSSPGVGDTEAFF	TRBJ1-1	.	.	TRBV7-8
TGTGCCAGCAGCGTAGATGGACTAGCGGGACTCCCCTCCTACAATGAGCAGTTCTTC	CASSVDGLAGLPSYNEQFF	TRBJ2-1	TRBD2	few	TRBV9
TGCAGCGTCCCTGGCCTTGTGGGGGAAAAACTGTTTTTT	CSVPGLVGEKLFF	TRBJ1-4	.	.	TRBV29-1
TGTGCCAGCAGCTTAGTTCAGGGGGCGGCAGAGACCCAGTACTTC	CASSLVQGAAETQYF	TRBJ2-5	TRBD1	.	TRBV7-2
TGTGCCATCAGACCCCCGGGACTAGCGGGAGAGCAGTACTTC	CAIRPPGLAGEQYF	TRBJ2-7	TRBD2	.	TRBV10-3
TGTGCCAGCAGCTTGGGGGCAATAATGGGGCTAGAGACCCTGTACTTC	CASSLGAIMGLETLYF	TRBJ2-5	.	once	TRBV5-5
TGTGCCAGCAGCACCGGGGGACAGAAAGAGACCCAGTACTTC	CASSTGGQKETQYF	TRBJ2-5	.	once	TRBV28
TGCAGTGCTAGAGGGGGGAGCCCTCTCACAGATACGCAGTATTTT	CSARGGSPLTDTQYF	TRBJ2-3	.	.	TRBV20-1
TGTGCCATCAGTGAGAGGGGACAGGTGTTGGAGGGTTCAGATACGCAGTATTTT	CAISERGQVLEGSDTQYF	TRBJ2-3	TRBD1	.	TRBV10-3
TGTGCCAGCGGAGGACACCCCGGGACAAGACACTTC	CASGGHPGTRHF	TRBJ2-7	.	.	TRBV6-1
TGTGCCAGCAGCCAAGGGTTCCCTCGGGACAGGGGTTACGGCGCCGCCTATGGCTACACCTTC	CASSQGFPRDRGYGAAYGYTF	TRBJ1-2	TRBD1	.	TRBV14
TGTGCCAGCAGTTCTACGCCGGGACAGGCGTCCTACGAGCAGTACTTC	CASSSTPGQASYEQYF	TRBJ2-7	TRBD1	few	TRBV28
TGTGCCAGCAGCTTAGTTTCGGACGATTCACCCCTCCACTTT	CASSLVSDDSPLHF	TRBJ1-6	.	few	TRBV11-2
TGTGCTGGCAGCCTCGGTCCGGGTACACAAGAGACCCAGTACTTC	CAGSLGPGTQETQYF	TRBJ2-5	.	.	TRBV7-7
TGCGCCAGCAGCTTGCCGGCTAGCGAACGTGCAGATACGCAGTATTTT	CASSLPASERADTQYF	TRBJ2-3	.	few	TRBV5-1
TGTGCCAGCAGTTTAGAGCCGCGGAGCTCCTACAATGAGCAGTTCTTC	CASSLEPRSSYNEQFF	TRBJ2-1	.	few	TRBV12-3/TRBV12-4
TGTGCCAGCAGCCAAGCAAATCAAGAGACCCAGTACTTC	CASSQANQETQYF	TRBJ2-5	.	.	TRBV3-1
TGTGCCGGGGGACTAGCGGGGTTCACTGAGCAGTTCTTC	CAGGLAGFTEQFF	TRBJ2-1	TRBD2	few	TRBV7-2
TGCGCCAGCAGCCAAGATCGCGGGTACACAGGTACGCAGCATTTT	CASSQDRGYTGTQHF	TRBJ1-5	.	.	TRBV4-3
TGTGCCAGCAACCCCCGGGACAGGACCTACGAGCAGTACTTC	CASNPRDRTYEQYF	TRBJ2-7	TRBD1	once	TRBV28
TGTGCCAGCAGTTTTGAGGGGCCCTCCTATAATTCACCCCTCCACTTT	CASSFEGPSYNSPLHF	TRBJ1-6	.	few	TRBV27
TGCAGCGTTGATCGCCCAGGCTCCTACGAGCAGTACTTC	CSVDRPGSYEQYF	TRBJ2-7	.	few	TRBV29-1
TGTGCCAGCACCTTAGGTAGCGGGGGTTACCAAGAGACCCAGTACTTC	CASTLGSGGYQETQYF	TRBJ2-5	TRBD2	.	TRBV7-2
TGTGCGACAGGTGTGAGCAATCAGCCCCAGCATTTT	CATGVSNQPQHF	TRBJ1-5	.	.	TRBV19
TGTGCCAGCAGGAGGGACGTAAACAATGAGCAGTTCTTC	CASRRDVNNEQFF	TRBJ2-1	.	few	TRBV2
TGCGCCAGCAGCCAAGGTCGGCTGGAGACCCAGTACTTC	CASSQGRLETQYF	TRBJ2-5	.	.	TRBV4-1
TGCAGTGCTGGGACAGGGAGCCAAGAGACCCAGTACTTC	CSAGTGSQETQYF	TRBJ2-5	TRBD1	.	TRBV20-1
TGCGCCAGCAGCTTGGAGTCAGTAGGGGAGACCCAGTACTTC	CASSLESVGETQYF	TRBJ2-5	.	.	TRBV5-1
TGCAGTGCTGTAGGGACTAGCGGGAGGAAATCCCATGAGCAGTTCTTC	CSAVGTSGRKSHEQFF	TRBJ2-1	TRBD2	few	TRBV20-1
TGTGCCAGCGCCACACCGGCAGGCAGATCCTACAATGAGCAGTTCTTC	CASATPAGRSYNEQFF	TRBJ2-1	.	few	TRBV7-9
TGTGCCAGCAGCGCTGCTCCCCGGGACCCACCCCCTCGGCAGTACTTC	CASSAAPRDPPPRQYF	TRBJ2-7	.	.	TRBV7-8
TGCGCCAGCAGCTTGGCCGTAGGGGCGGGGACTGAAGCTTTCTTT	CASSLAVGAGTEAFF	TRBJ1-1	.	.	TRBV5-1
TGTGCCAGCAGTCCCAGAACGGGAAAGAACACTGAAGCTTTCTTT	CASSPRTGKNTEAFF	TRBJ1-1	.	.	TRBV7-9
TGCAGTGCTAGAGTTTACAATCAGCCCCAGCATTTT	CSARVYNQPQHF	TRBJ1-5	.	.	TRBV20-1
TGTGCCAGCAGCTTAACGGGCGGGGTCGAAGCCTACGAGCAGTACTTC	CASSLTGGVEAYEQYF	TRBJ2-7	.	.	TRBV7-2
TGTGCCAGCAGCTTAGGTTCACGGGGGCCTGCTAATGAAAAACTGTTTTTT	CASSLGSRGPANEKLFF	TRBJ1-4	.	.	TRBV7-8